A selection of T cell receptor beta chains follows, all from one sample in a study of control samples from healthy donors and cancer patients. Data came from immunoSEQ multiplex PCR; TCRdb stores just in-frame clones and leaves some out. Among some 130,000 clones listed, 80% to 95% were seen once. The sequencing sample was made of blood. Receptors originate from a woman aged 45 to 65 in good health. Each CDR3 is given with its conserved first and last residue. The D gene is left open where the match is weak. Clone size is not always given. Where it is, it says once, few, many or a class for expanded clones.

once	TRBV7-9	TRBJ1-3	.	TGTGCCCAGGCGACAGCTTCTGGAAACACCATATATTTT	CAQATASGNTIYF
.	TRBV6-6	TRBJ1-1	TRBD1	TGTGCCACCGTGGGACAGGTGGTACGAACTGAAGCTTTCTTT	CATVGQVVRTEAFF
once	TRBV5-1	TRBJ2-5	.	TGCGCCAGCAGCTTGGGCACAGAGACCCAGTACTTC	CASSLGTETQYF
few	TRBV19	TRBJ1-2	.	TGTGCCAGTAGTATAGAGGGCAGCACTAACTATGGCTACACCTTC	CASSIEGSTNYGYTF
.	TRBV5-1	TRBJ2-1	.	TGCGCCAGCAGCCCGGGGGGCGGAACCTACAATGAGCAGTTCTTC	CASSPGGGTYNEQFF
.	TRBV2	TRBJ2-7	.	TGTGCCAGCAGTGAAAAGACGGGCTCCTACGAGCAGTACTTC	CASSEKTGSYEQYF
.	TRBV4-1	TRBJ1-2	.	TGCGCCAGCAGCCCTGACGGAACCTATGGCTACACCTTC	CASSPDGTYGYTF
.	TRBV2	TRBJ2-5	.	TGTGCCAGCAGGACTATGGGAATAGCAGGAGAGACCCAGTACTTC	CASRTMGIAGETQYF
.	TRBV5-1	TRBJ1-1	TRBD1	TGCGCCAGCAGCTGGGGACAGGGGGCGACGACTGAAGCTTTCTTT	CASSWGQGATTEAFF
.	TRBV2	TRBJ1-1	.	TGTGCCAGCAGCTTTAGACCGGGACGTGAAGCTTTCTTT	CASSFRPGREAFF
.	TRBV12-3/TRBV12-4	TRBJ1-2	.	TGTGCCAGCAGGCCCCGGGAGAGCCATGGCTACACCTTC	CASRPRESHGYTF
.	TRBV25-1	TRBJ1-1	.	TGTGCCAGCAGTGAATTAGGCGCAAGCACTGAAGCTTTCTTT	CASSELGASTEAFF
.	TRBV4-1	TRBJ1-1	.	TGCGCCAGCAGCCAAGAGGGACTGAACACTGAAGCTTTCTTT	CASSQEGLNTEAFF
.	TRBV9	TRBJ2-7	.	TGTGCCAGCAGCGTGGCAACAGGGACCTACGAGCAGTACTTC	CASSVATGTYEQYF
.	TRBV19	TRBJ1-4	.	TGTGCCAGTAGCCTTCGGGGGCTTAATGAAAAACTGTTTTTT	CASSLRGLNEKLFF
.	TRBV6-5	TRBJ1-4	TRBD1	TGTGCCAGCAAAGACAGGGATGCTAATGAAAAACTGTTTTTT	CASKDRDANEKLFF
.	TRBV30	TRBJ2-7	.	TGTGCCTGGAGTGTGGGACCGAGGTCCGAGCAGTACTTC	CAWSVGPRSEQYF
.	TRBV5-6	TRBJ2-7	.	TGTGCCAGCAGTTTTCCGGGACATTCCCTACTCGAGCAGTACTTC	CASSFPGHSLLEQYF
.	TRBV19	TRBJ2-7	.	TGTGCCAGTAGTATCGACAGGTCCTACGAGCAGTACTTC	CASSIDRSYEQYF
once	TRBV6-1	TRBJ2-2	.	TGTGCCAGCAGTGAAGATGGTGCGGGGTGGGTCACCGGGGAGCTGTTTTTT	CASSEDGAGWVTGELFF
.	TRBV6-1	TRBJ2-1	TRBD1	TGTGCCAGCAGTGACAGGGACAGGTCCTACAATGAGCAGTTCTTC	CASSDRDRSYNEQFF
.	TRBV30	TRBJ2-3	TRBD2	TGTGCCTTCTCTAGCGGGGGGGCCGGCACAGATACGCAGTATTTT	CAFSSGGAGTDTQYF
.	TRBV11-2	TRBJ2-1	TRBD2	TGTGCCAGCAGCCAAGTGGGGACTAGCGGGCCCTGGGATGAGCAGTTCTTC	CASSQVGTSGPWDEQFF
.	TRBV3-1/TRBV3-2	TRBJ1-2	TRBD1	TGTGCCAGCAGCCACTTGGACAGGGGGAACTATGGCTACACCTTC	CASSHLDRGNYGYTF
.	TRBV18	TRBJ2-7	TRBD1	TGTGCCAGCTCACCACAGGGGGCCCACGAGCAGTACTTC	CASSPQGAHEQYF
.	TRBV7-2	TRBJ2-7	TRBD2	TGTGCCAGCAGCGCCCCGGGACTACTCTCCTACGAGCAGTACTTC	CASSAPGLLSYEQYF
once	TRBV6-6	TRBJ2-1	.	TGTGCCAGCAGCCGAACAATGCTAGCAAATGAGCAGTTCTTC	CASSRTMLANEQFF
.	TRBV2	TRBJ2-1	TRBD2	TGTGCCAGCAGTGAATTTATTACTAGCGGATACAATGAGCAGTTCTTC	CASSEFITSGYNEQFF
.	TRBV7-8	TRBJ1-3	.	TGTGCCAGCAGCTTAAGCGCGGGAGCTGGAAACACCATATATTTT	CASSLSAGAGNTIYF
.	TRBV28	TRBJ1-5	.	TGTGCCAGCAGCGATGACAGCAGTCAGCCCCAGCATTTT	CASSDDSSQPQHF
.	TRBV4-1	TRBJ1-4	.	TGCGCCAGCCTCGGAGCATCAACTAATGAAAAACTGTTTTTT	CASLGASTNEKLFF
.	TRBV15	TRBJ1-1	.	TGTGCCACCAGCAGAGCCCAGGACACTGAAGCTTTCTTT	CATSRAQDTEAFF
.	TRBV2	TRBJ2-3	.	TGTGCCAGCAGTGAAGTGGTCCTTGGAGATACGCAGTATTTT	CASSEVVLGDTQYF
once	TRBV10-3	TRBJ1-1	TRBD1	TGTGCCATCAGTGATGACCTCCGGGACAGGGGTAGAGGTGAAGCTTTCTTT	CAISDDLRDRGRGEAFF
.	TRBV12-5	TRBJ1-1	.	TGTGCTAGTGGTTTGGTACGGGGCAGACACCTCATGAACACTGAAGCTTTCTTT	CASGLVRGRHLMNTEAFF
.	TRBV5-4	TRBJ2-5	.	TGTGCCAGCAGCTTGCGGCAGATCCAAGAGACCCAGTACTTC	CASSLRQIQETQYF
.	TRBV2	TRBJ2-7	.	TGTGCCAGCAGTTTACGGACGGGTGGAGTCTACGAGCAGTACTTC	CASSLRTGGVYEQYF
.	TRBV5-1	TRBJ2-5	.	TGCGCCAGCAGCTTGAGGGGGGCTACGGAAGAGACCCAGTACTTC	CASSLRGATEETQYF
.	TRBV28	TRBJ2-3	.	TGTGCCAGCAGTAAGGGACGCACAGATACGCAGTATTTT	CASSKGRTDTQYF
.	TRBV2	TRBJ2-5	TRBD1	TGTGCCAGCAGGGAAACAGGGGTAGAGACCCAGTACTTC	CASRETGVETQYF
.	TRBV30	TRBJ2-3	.	TGTGCCTGGAGTGTACTGGAGGGGGGCCGCACAGATACGCAGTATTTT	CAWSVLEGGRTDTQYF
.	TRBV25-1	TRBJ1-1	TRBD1	TGTGCCAGCAGTGACAGGGGGCTTACTGAAGCTTTCTTT	CASSDRGLTEAFF
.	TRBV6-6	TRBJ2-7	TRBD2	TGTGCCAGCAGACCGACTAGCGCGAGCTCCTACGAGCAGTACTTC	CASRPTSASSYEQYF
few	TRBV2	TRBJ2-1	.	TGTGCCAGCAGTGAAGAATTAGCTATCCATGAGCAGTTCTTC	CASSEELAIHEQFF
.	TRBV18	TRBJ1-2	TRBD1	TGTGCCAGCTCACCGGGACAGGGTTATGGCTACACCTTC	CASSPGQGYGYTF